These 3 T cell receptor beta chains share one sample of origin, sequenced in a study of blood T cell repertoires in COVID-19. Clones were sequenced by immunoSEQ multiplex PCR, and TCRdb holds only the in-frame ones, with some missing. Of 120,000 to 150,000 clones in the sample, 84% were seen once. Input material: PBMCs or T cells enriched from blood (not recorded which). These receptors all stem from a woman between 45 and 60 years old who had been exposed to COVID-19.

This chain joins TRBV5-4 and TRBJ2-1; 8 bases are a match to TRBD1. The J segment lost 12 bases and the V segment lost 0 bases, leaving 17 bases of the junction unmatched. There are 17 residues in the CDR3. Per the germline V gene, CDR1 is SGHNT and CDR2 is YYREEE (reference sequence). DNA for the CDR3: TGTGCCAGCAGCTTGGACCTCCGGGACAGGACCTTCGGGGGGCAGTTCTTC. Translated, it gives CASSLDLRDRTFGGQFF. The full variable domain, rest sourced from reference TRBV5-4 and TRBJ2-1, is ETGVTQSPTHLIKTRGQQVTLRCSSQSGHNTVSWYQQALGQGPQFIFQYYREEENGRGNFPPRFSGLQFPNYSSELNVNALELDDSALYLCASSLDLRDRTFGGQFFGPGTRLTVL.

The rearrangement uses TRBV6-1 and TRBJ2-1; 13 bases fit TRBD2. J gave up 6 bases and V 2 bases, and 4 bases lay outside the gene matches. Germline CDR1 and CDR2: MNHNS and SASEGT. The CDR3 loop spans 16 amino acids. The CDR3 here is CASSESLAGGPNEQFF. The CDR3 DNA follows: TGTGCCAGCAGTGAATCACTAGCGGGGGGGCCCAATGAGCAGTTCTTC.

This clone was seen many times. In DNA, the CDR3 is TGCGCCAGCAGCCAAGATAGGGGCAAAAACATTCAGTACTTC. Its translation is CASSQDRGKNIQYF. This chain joins TRBV4-3 and TRBJ2-4, with D possibly matching TRBD1 (5 bases). V lost 0 bases to trimming and J lost 3 bases, with 6 bases between them. This CDR3 has 14 residues. Germline V gene sequence: CDR1 LGHNA, CDR2 YSLEER.